These T cell receptor beta chains were read from a single sample in a study of T-cell memory formation after mild COVID-19. TCRdb used MiXCR to reprocess the 5' RACE reads, holding one entry per CDR3 protein. The sample shows about 350,000 distinct CDR3 sequences, under 15% of them seen only once. The specimen was PBMCs or a T cell subset sorted from them (not recorded which). The receptors were gathered from a man between 18 and 29 years old who had mild COVID-19 (a few samples of this study predate the infection). Cell type and time point are not known. CDR3s include the opening cysteine and the closing phenylalanine or tryptophan. Each record gives: clone size, D gene, V gene, J gene, CDR3 protein, CDR3 DNA. D genes are given only for firm matches. Part of the rows lack a size; the others show once, few, many or a class for expanded clones.

size: once; D: .; V: TRBV6-1; J: TRBJ1-2; CDR3: CATLGNDRRSVGYTF; DNA: TGTGCCACCCTGGGCAACGACCGCCGCAGTGTGGGCTACACCTTC
size: many; D: .; V: TRBV11-2; J: TRBJ1-4; CDR3: CASSLDPVYNEKLFF; DNA: TGTGCCAGCAGCTTAGACCCGGTGTATAATGAAAAACTGTTTTTT
size: .; D: .; V: TRBV12-5; J: TRBJ2-1; CDR3: CASGEGVQDNEQFF; DNA: TGTGCTAGTGGGGAGGGAGTCCAGGACAATGAGCAGTTCTTC
size: .; D: .; V: TRBV18; J: TRBJ2-1; CDR3: CASSPGAQRVNEQFF; DNA: TGTGCCAGCTCACCAGGGGCACAGAGGGTTAATGAGCAGTTCTTC
size: few; D: TRBD1; V: TRBV15; J: TRBJ2-5; CDR3: CATSSHGQGMYQETQYF; DNA: TGTGCCACCAGCAGTCACGGACAGGGGATGTACCAAGAGACCCAGTACTTC
size: .; D: .; V: TRBV4-1; J: TRBJ1-5; CDR3: CASSQDLNREDQPQHF; DNA: TGCGCCAGCAGCCAAGATTTGAACAGGGAGGACCAGCCCCAGCATTTT
size: .; D: .; V: TRBV4-1; J: TRBJ1-6; CDR3: CASSQGEGRWGSPLHF; DNA: TGCGCCAGCAGCCAAGGGGAGGGGCGCTGGGGTTCACCCCTCCACTTT
size: .; D: TRBD1; V: TRBV20-1; J: TRBJ1-6; CDR3: CSAPDRGSPLHF; DNA: TGCAGTGCTCCGGACAGGGGCTCACCCCTCCACTTT
size: few; D: .; V: TRBV12-3/TRBV12-4; J: TRBJ1-1; CDR3: CASSHPTEGSTEAFF; DNA: TGTGCCAGCAGCCACCCGACAGAGGGGAGCACTGAAGCTTTCTTT
size: .; D: .; V: TRBV24-1; J: TRBJ2-1; CDR3: CATSDLDNEQFF; DNA: TGTGCCACCAGTGATTTGGACAATGAGCAGTTCTTC
size: many; D: .; V: TRBV20-1; J: TRBJ1-2; CDR3: CSAMGGGNYGYTF; DNA: TGCAGTGCCATGGGAGGTGGGAACTATGGCTACACCTTC
size: few; D: TRBD2; V: TRBV7-2; J: TRBJ2-5; CDR3: CASSLPLAGVETQYF; DNA: TGTGCCAGCAGCTTACCACTAGCGGGGGTGGAGACCCAGTACTTC
size: .; D: .; V: TRBV6-5; J: TRBJ2-3; CDR3: CASTPVDRDTDTQYF; DNA: TGTGCCAGCACCCCGGTGGACAGAGACACAGATACGCAGTATTTT
size: .; D: TRBD1; V: TRBV19; J: TRBJ1-5; CDR3: CASTAGTGSGPQHF; DNA: TGTGCCAGTACAGCCGGGACAGGGTCCGGGCCCCAGCATTTT
size: few; D: .; V: TRBV9; J: TRBJ2-3; CDR3: CASSGKRSFPSTDTQYF; DNA: TGTGCCAGCAGCGGAAAGCGTAGCTTCCCTAGCACAGATACGCAGTATTTT
size: few; D: .; V: TRBV6-6; J: TRBJ1-4; CDR3: CASRVHEKLFF; DNA: TGTGCCAGCAGGGTCCACGAAAAACTGTTTTTT
size: .; D: TRBD1; V: TRBV6-6; J: TRBJ1-1; CDR3: CASSRQGEGTEAFF; DNA: TGTGCCAGCAGCCGACAGGGGGAGGGGACTGAAGCTTTCTTT
size: .; D: .; V: TRBV20-1; J: TRBJ1-3; CDR3: CSARVQTGTRGNTIYF; DNA: TGCAGTGCTAGAGTTCAAACAGGGACGCGAGGAAACACCATATATTTT
size: few; D: TRBD1; V: TRBV7-9; J: TRBJ1-3; CDR3: CASSLGGNGDSRTYTIYF; DNA: TGTGCCAGCAGCTTAGGTGGGAACGGGGACAGTCGGACCTACACCATATATTTT
size: few; D: .; V: TRBV30; J: TRBJ1-4; CDR3: CAWRPTGGEKLFF; DNA: TGTGCCTGGAGGCCAACCGGGGGTGAAAAACTGTTTTTT
size: .; D: .; V: TRBV5-1; J: TRBJ2-5; CDR3: CASSLDADQETQYF; DNA: TGCGCCAGCAGCTTGGATGCGGACCAAGAGACCCAGTACTTC
size: .; D: TRBD1; V: TRBV12-3/TRBV12-4; J: TRBJ1-5; CDR3: CASSLVGTGDNQPQHF; DNA: TGTGCCAGCAGTTTGGTTGGGACAGGTGATAATCAGCCCCAGCATTTT
size: .; D: TRBD1; V: TRBV7-3; J: TRBJ1-2; CDR3: CASSPGQGETFYGYTF; DNA: TGTGCCAGCAGCCCGGGACAGGGGGAAACTTTCTATGGCTACACCTTC
size: .; D: .; V: TRBV28; J: TRBJ1-2; CDR3: CASSLYDDYYGYTF; DNA: TGTGCCAGCAGTTTATATGACGATTACTATGGCTACACCTTC
size: .; D: .; V: TRBV5-6; J: TRBJ2-7; CDR3: CASRNEGTRMGEQYF; DNA: TGTGCCAGCAGGAATGAGGGGACAAGAATGGGCGAGCAGTACTTC
size: many; D: .; V: TRBV2; J: TRBJ2-7; CDR3: CASCKGHRTYEQYF; DNA: TGTGCCAGCTGTAAGGGACACCGAACCTACGAGCAGTACTTC
size: many; D: .; V: TRBV7-2; J: TRBJ2-3; CDR3: CASSFGPGGAADTQYF; DNA: TGTGCCAGCAGCTTCGGCCCAGGGGGGGCCGCAGATACGCAGTATTTT
size: .; D: TRBD2; V: TRBV27; J: TRBJ2-5; CDR3: CASSSAGGARETQYF; DNA: TGTGCCAGCAGTTCCGCCGGGGGGGCCAGGGAGACCCAGTACTTC
size: .; D: .; V: TRBV27; J: TRBJ2-1; CDR3: CASSLGQGIENEQFF; DNA: TGTGCCAGCAGTTTAGGGCAGGGAATAGAAAATGAGCAGTTCTTC
size: .; D: .; V: TRBV5-1; J: TRBJ2-5; CDR3: CASSLEPGTYQETQYF; DNA: TGCGCCAGCAGCTTGGAGCCAGGGACGTACCAAGAGACCCAGTACTTC
size: .; D: TRBD2; V: TRBV29-1; J: TRBJ2-5; CDR3: CSVAARLARETQYF; DNA: TGCAGCGTGGCCGCGCGACTAGCGCGAGAGACCCAGTACTTC
size: few; D: TRBD2; V: TRBV6-5; J: TRBJ2-5; CDR3: CASSYGLARETQYF; DNA: TGTGCCAGCAGCTATGGACTAGCCAGAGAGACCCAGTACTTC
size: few; D: .; V: TRBV9; J: TRBJ1-5; CDR3: CASGGWDQPQHF; DNA: TGTGCCAGCGGTGGCTGGGATCAGCCCCAGCATTTT
size: .; D: TRBD1; V: TRBV5-1; J: TRBJ1-1; CDR3: CASSLTGGVGTEAFF; DNA: TGCGCCAGCAGCTTGACAGGGGGTGTGGGCACTGAAGCTTTCTTT
size: few; D: TRBD1; V: TRBV5-1; J: TRBJ1-1; CDR3: CASSFSTGVGEAFF; DNA: TGCGCCAGCAGCTTTTCAACAGGGGTTGGTGAAGCTTTCTTT
size: few; D: TRBD1; V: TRBV6-2/TRBV6-3; J: TRBJ2-2; CDR3: CATGQHANTGELFF; DNA: TGTGCCACGGGACAGCACGCGAACACCGGGGAGCTGTTTTTT
size: .; D: .; V: TRBV7-9; J: TRBJ2-7; CDR3: CASSLAGGGRVYF; DNA: TGTGCCAGCAGCTTAGCAGGAGGGGGCCGGGTGTACTTC
size: .; D: .; V: TRBV5-1; J: TRBJ1-6; CDR3: CASSLEAGTNSPLHF; DNA: TGCGCCAGCAGCTTGGAGGCAGGGACGAATTCACCCCTCCACTTT
size: few; D: .; V: TRBV18; J: TRBJ2-5; CDR3: CASRTIGETQYF; DNA: TGTGCCAGCCGAACGATTGGGGAGACCCAGTACTTC
size: .; D: .; V: TRBV2; J: TRBJ2-5; CDR3: CASREQLSGTQYF; DNA: TGTGCCAGCAGGGAACAGCTATCAGGGACCCAGTACTTC
size: few; D: TRBD2; V: TRBV7-2; J: TRBJ2-2; CDR3: CASSLGLAGAGGELFF; DNA: TGTGCCAGCAGCCTCGGACTAGCGGGGGCCGGCGGGGAGCTGTTTTTT
size: .; D: .; V: TRBV28; J: TRBJ1-4; CDR3: CASSSAGEQKLFF; DNA: TGTGCCAGCAGTTCGGCCGGAGAGCAAAAACTGTTTTTT
size: many; D: .; V: TRBV12-3/TRBV12-4; J: TRBJ2-5; CDR3: CASTLRGRWETQYF; DNA: TGTGCCAGCACCCTGAGGGGGAGGTGGGAGACCCAGTACTTC
size: few; D: .; V: TRBV20-1; J: TRBJ1-6; CDR3: CSARGGFEDGRNSPLHF; DNA: TGCAGTGCTAGAGGTGGATTTGAGGACGGACGTAATTCACCCCTCCACTTT
size: few; D: .; V: TRBV29-1; J: TRBJ2-5; CDR3: CSVEQENQETQYF; DNA: TGCAGCGTTGAACAGGAGAACCAAGAGACCCAGTACTTC
size: .; D: TRBD2; V: TRBV27; J: TRBJ2-3; CDR3: CAITFGTSGEDTQYF; DNA: TGTGCCATCACCTTTGGGACTAGCGGGGAGGATACGCAGTATTTT
size: few; D: .; V: TRBV12-5; J: TRBJ2-5; CDR3: CASGLAFLDTETQYF; DNA: TGTGCTAGTGGTTTGGCATTCCTAGATACGGAGACCCAGTACTTC
size: .; D: TRBD1; V: TRBV4-2; J: TRBJ2-1; CDR3: CASSRGTGDGEQFF; DNA: TGTGCCAGCAGCCGCGGGACAGGGGACGGTGAGCAGTTCTTC
size: few; D: TRBD2; V: TRBV7-9; J: TRBJ2-1; CDR3: CASSTRHRLAGGSYNEQFF; DNA: TGTGCCAGCAGCACACGACACCGACTAGCGGGGGGATCCTACAATGAGCAGTTCTTC
size: few; D: .; V: TRBV5-4; J: TRBJ1-2; CDR3: CASSGGGRYGYTF; DNA: TGTGCCAGCAGCGGAGGGGGACGGTATGGCTACACCTTC
size: many; D: .; V: TRBV6-5; J: TRBJ1-1; CDR3: CASSYNRLINTEAFF; DNA: TGTGCCAGCAGTTACAACAGACTAATCAACACTGAAGCTTTCTTT
size: .; D: .; V: TRBV6-5; J: TRBJ2-3; CDR3: CASTHSGRASDTQYF; DNA: TGTGCCAGCACCCACTCGGGCAGGGCGTCAGATACGCAGTATTTT
size: .; D: TRBD1; V: TRBV14; J: TRBJ1-2; CDR3: CASGTGNYGYTF; DNA: TGTGCCAGCGGGACAGGGAACTATGGCTACACCTTC
size: many; D: .; V: TRBV7-9; J: TRBJ1-2; CDR3: CASSLGQGLYGYTF; DNA: TGTGCCAGCAGCTTAGGGCAGGGGCTCTATGGCTACACCTTC
size: few; D: .; V: TRBV4-3; J: TRBJ1-5; CDR3: CASSQEGDLYQPQHF; DNA: TGCGCCAGCAGCCAAGAAGGGGATTTGTATCAGCCCCAGCATTTT
size: few; D: TRBD1; V: TRBV5-1; J: TRBJ2-7; CDR3: CASRAGQGYTEQYF; DNA: TGCGCCAGCAGAGCGGGACAGGGGTATACCGAGCAGTACTTC
size: few; D: TRBD1; V: TRBV12-3/TRBV12-4; J: TRBJ1-2; CDR3: CASSFSTGNSNGYGYTF; DNA: TGTGCCAGCAGTTTCTCGACAGGGAACAGTAATGGGTATGGCTACACCTTC